This T cell receptor beta chain was profiled in a study of blood T cell repertoires in COVID-19. Study background: T cells, B-cell-depleted T cells, or PBMCs provided the cDNA or gDNA that served as material.

Profiling relied on immunoSEQ multiplex PCR, and the TCRdb table lists in-frame clones only, not all of them. The sample holds over 90,000 clones, about 85% seen once. Germline values: CDR1 SGHRS, CDR2 YFSETQ. The CDR3 runs to 16 residues. J gave up 8 bases and V 4 bases, and 11 bases lay outside the gene matches. Followed longitudinally, the Seattle patients had been enrolled during active infection. This clone was recorded at least ten times. What was sequenced was peripheral blood. V gene TRBV5-1 combines with J gene TRBJ2-1; TRBD2 aligns across 11 bases. The TCR originated in a woman in her fifties or sixties with COVID-19, enrolled during active disease. The CDR3 here is CASSPRSSGGRDEQFF. The CDR3 nucleotides read TGCGCCAGCAGCCCTCGTTCTAGCGGGGGGCGGGATGAGCAGTTCTTC.